This passage covers 19 T cell receptor beta chains from one sample sequenced in a study of vaccination and CD4 T cells after COVID-19. Oncomine TCR Beta short-read sequencing was applied to DNA from cultured CD4+ T cells. TCRdb passed the PCR reads through MiXCR, listing each CDR3 protein once. This table has roughly 17,000 distinct CDR3 sequences, approximately 77% appearing once. No antigen is known for these receptors. Indicated treatment: approximately 11-day PBMC culture with coronavirus spike peptide pools or control peptides (ViraFEST assay). Sample: CD4+ T cells from blood, cultured in vitro, taken after SARS-CoV-2 vaccination. These receptors all come from a human donor who received a COVID-19 vaccine.

The V and J genes are TRBV10-1 and TRBJ2-7; 8 positions agree with TRBD2. The CDR3 covers 14 residues. Trimming at V came to 5 bases and at J to 1 base, leaving 4 bases not matched to a gene. Germline loops: CDR1 WNHNN, CDR2 SYGVQD (reference sequence). The chain's CDR3 is CASSPGGPSYEQYF. CDR3 DNA sequence: TGCGCCAGCAGTCCGGGGGGGCCGTCCTACGAGCAGTACTTC.

This clonotype occurred a few times. The chain joins TRBV30 to TRBJ1-6, with unresolved D. The CDR3 length is 16 residues. The germline CDR1 and CDR2 sequences are GTSNPN and SVGIG (reference sequence). The ends were cut back, 7 bases at V and 0 bases at J, with 16 bases in the middle. Here the CDR3 DNA reads TGTGCCTCTTCCGTCGTCTCAAGCTCCTATAATTCACCCCTCCACTTT. Encoded protein: CASSVVSSSYNSPLHF. Full variable domain (missing parts from reference TRBV30 and TRBJ1-6): SQTIHQWPATLVQPVGSPLSLECTVEGTSNPNLYWYRQAAGRGLQLLFYSVGIGQISSEVPQNLSASRPQDRQFILSSKKLLLSDSGFYLCASSVVSSSYNSPLHFGNGTRLTVT.

The chain couples TRBV6-5 to TRBJ1-5; D possibly corresponds to TRBD1 (6 bases). CDR3 length equals 15 residues. The V end was cut by 0 bases, the J end by 5 bases, with 11 bases between. CDR1 MNHEY and CDR2 SVGAGI come from the germline V gene. The CDR3 is CASSYSAQGYQPQHF. The CDR3 region has the DNA TGTGCCAGCAGTTACTCGGCACAGGGTTATCAGCCCCAGCATTTT.

The V call is TRBV21-1, the J call TRBJ2-5; the DNA was not used to check the table's D call, TRBD1. TRBV21-1 is listed as a pseudogene. This CDR3 has 19 residues. The CDR3 region is CASSKVSNGGDRTQETQYF. Here the CDR3 DNA reads TGTGCCAGCAGCAAAGTTAGCAACGGGGGGGATCGGACCCAAGAGACCCAGTACTTC.

This chain uses TRBV3-1 with TRBJ1-5; a possible D gene is TRBD1 (6 bases). Germline V gene data show CDR1 as LGHDT and CDR2 as YNNKEL (reference sequence). The CDR3 is 16 amino acids. V shed 0 bases and J shed 1 base, with 10 bases lying between them. The CDR3 nucleotides read TGTGCCAGCAGCCAAGACTCCAGGGGCAGCAATCAGCCCCAGCATTTT. Translation: CASSQDSRGSNQPQHF.

The genes are TRBV7-9 and TRBJ2-3; D perhaps matches TRBD2 (5 bases). Germline values: CDR1 SEHNR, CDR2 FQNEAQ (reference sequence). Between the trimmed V and J ends, which lost 0 bases and 0 bases, there was a span of 13 bases. The CDR3 has 17 residues. CDR3 region: CASSLAVAHTSTDTQYF. As DNA, the CDR3 is TGTGCCAGCAGCTTAGCGGTAGCGCACACTAGCACAGATACGCAGTATTTT.

This chain joins TRBV20-1 and TRBJ1-4; D might be TRBD1 (5 bases). This CDR3 contains 15 residues. Germline V lookup: CDR1 DFQATT, CDR2 SNEGSKA (reference sequence). Deletions cut 0 bases from V and 7 bases from J, with 15 bases between. The CDR3 region is CSARDPGRVGEKLFF. The CDR3, as DNA: TGCAGTGCTAGAGATCCGGGCAGGGTTGGTGAAAAACTGTTTTTT.

This rearrangement joins TRBV27 to TRBJ2-5, with TRBD2 matching 9 bases. Germline CDR1 MNHEY, CDR2 SMNVEV (reference sequence). The length of the CDR3 is 15 residues. V gave up 5 bases and J gave up 2 bases; unmatched junction bases: 6. This chain's CDR3 is CASSPGLAIQETQYF. In DNA form, the CDR3 reads TGTGCCAGCAGTCCGGGACTAGCCATTCAAGAGACCCAGTACTTC.

J is TRBJ1-1 and V is TRBV20-1, with D maybe TRBD1 (6 bases). Trimming took off 2 bases at V and 7 bases at J, with 11 bases between the two ends. Germline loops: CDR1 DFQATT, CDR2 SNEGSKA (reference sequence). The length of the CDR3 is 12 residues. In DNA, the CDR3 is TGCAGTGCTAGATGGGGGGCGATTGAAGCTTTCTTT. Its protein is CSARWGAIEAFF.

This clonotype was seen a single time. This chain uses TRBV30 with TRBJ1-1; no reliable D call. V lost 0 bases and J 6 bases, leaving 14 bases between the germline ends. Germline-derived CDR1 and CDR2 are GTSNPN and SVGIG (reference sequence). The CDR3 is made up of 14 amino acids. CDR3 amino acids: CAWSVSSWVAEAFF. The CDR3 DNA reads as TGTGCCTGGAGTGTATCATCGTGGGTCGCTGAAGCTTTCTTT.

This chain links TRBV6-4 with TRBJ2-3; D remains ambiguous. Trimming shortened V by 2 bases and J by 3 bases, and 3 bases separated the two germline ends. Germline V gene sequence: CDR1 MRHNA, CDR2 SNTAGT. CDR3 size: 12 residues. The CDR3 spells CASSDTTDTQYF. CDR3 bases: TGTGCCAGCAGTGACACGACAGATACGCAGTATTTT.

The genes are TRBV19 and TRBJ2-5, with D perhaps matching TRBD1 or TRBD2 (6 bases each). The V and J ends lost 1 base and 4 bases respectively, with 22 bases between them. CDR3 length: 18 residues. Germline values: CDR1 LNHDA, CDR2 SQIVND (reference sequence). CDR3 nucleotide sequence: TGTGCCAGTAGTATAGGGGAGGATGGAACAGGGCTTGGAGAGACCCAGTACTTC. Its protein product is CASSIGEDGTGLGETQYF.

V is TRBV7-6 and J is TRBJ1-3; a weak D match, TRBD1 (6 bases). The V end lost 1 base, the J end lost 2 bases, and 12 bases lay between the germline ends. Germline CDR1 reads SGHVS; CDR2 reads FNYEAQ. This CDR3 comprises 16 residues. As DNA, the CDR3 is TGTGCCAGCAGCTTAGGGCAGGGGAGTGCTGGAAACACCATATATTTT. As protein: CASSLGQGSAGNTIYF.

The V gene is TRBV11-3, the J gene TRBJ2-1, with TRBD2 as a possible D gene (5 bases). This CDR3 comprises 16 residues. V was trimmed by 0 bases and J by 2 bases, leaving 11 bases between them. Germline V lookup: CDR1 SGHNT, CDR2 YENEEA. The CDR3 loop is CASSLDPSGTYNEQFF. In nucleotides, the CDR3 is TGTGCCAGCAGCTTAGATCCCAGCGGTACCTACAATGAGCAGTTCTTC.

This chain uses TRBV20-1 with TRBJ1-2; a weak D match, TRBD1 (5 bases). The CDR3 covers 13 residues. Germline V gene sequence: CDR1 DFQATT, CDR2 SNEGSKA (reference sequence). The V end lost 0 bases, the J end lost 4 bases, and 9 bases lay between the germline ends. The CDR3 loop reads CSARDSGAYGYTF. The CDR3 DNA reads as TGCAGTGCTAGAGATTCCGGGGCCTATGGCTACACCTTC.

The chain employs TRBV7-2 and TRBJ2-4; D not certain. V shed 4 bases and J shed 4 bases, with 11 bases lying between them. Looked up from germline, CDR1 is SGHTA and CDR2 is FQGNSA. This CDR3 has 14 amino acids. Here the CDR3 reads CASSSSGSKNIQYF. The CDR3 region has the DNA TGTGCCAGCAGCTCATCCGGGTCAAAAAACATTCAGTACTTC.

This chain links TRBV24-1 with TRBJ2-5; D perhaps matches TRBD1 (5 bases). V lost 4 bases and J 4 bases, leaving 12 bases between the germline ends. Per the germline V gene, CDR1 is KGHDR and CDR2 is SFDVKD. The CDR3 sequence is 14 residues long. The CDR3 region has the DNA TGTGCCACCAGTGAGGGCAGGGCCGTAGAGACCCAGTACTTC. Its translation: CATSEGRAVETQYF.

This chain links TRBV20-1 with TRBJ2-7, with D perhaps TRBD1 (7 bases). CDR1 is DFQATT and CDR2 is SNEGSKA in the germline V gene (reference sequence). Trimming took off 3 bases at V and 3 bases at J, with 21 bases between the two ends. The CDR3 runs to 16 residues. The CDR3 sequence: CSARPSQGGNLYEQYF. The DNA for the CDR3 is TGCAGTGCTAGGCCATCTCAGGGGGGAAACCTCTACGAGCAGTACTTC.

The chain employs TRBV5-4 and TRBJ2-5; the D gene is possibly TRBD1 (6 bases). In germline, CDR1 is SGHNT, CDR2 YYREEE (reference sequence). Between the trimmed V and J ends, which lost 0 bases and 3 bases, there was a span of 9 bases. CDR3 length: 14 amino acids. CDR3 DNA: TGTGCCAGCAGCTTGGGGGGGCGAGAAGAGACCCAGTACTTC. Translated: CASSLGGREETQYF.